One T cell receptor (beta chain) is described in this entry. This CDR3 is built from 13 residues. Germline loops: CDR1 SGHRS, CDR2 YFSETQ. V was trimmed by 7 bases and J by 3 bases, leaving 14 bases between them. The entry originates in a study of cytomegalovirus exposure and HLA in healthy donors. PCR primers comprised 60 Vbeta and 13 Jbeta primers. The repertoire was sequenced with immunoSEQ multiplex PCR; TCRdb's copy has only in-frame clones and lacks some. This sample has about 80,000 clones; approximately 60% occur once, and the top ten carry roughly 4%. Material: PBMCs. The TCR originated in a male donor in good health and CMV-seropositive. The J gene is TRBJ2-7, the V gene TRBV5-1, with no clear D. CDR3 in DNA: TGCGCCAGCCAAAAAGTCCCGGTCTACGAGCAGTACTTC. Protein: CASQKVPVYEQYF. Combining the CDR3 with reference TRBV5-1 and TRBJ2-7 gives the whole variable domain KAGVTQTPRYLIKTRGQQVTLSCSPISGHRSVSWYQQTPGQGLQFLFEYFSETQRNKGNFPGRFSGRQFSNSRSEMNVSTLELGDSALYLCASQKVPVYEQYFGPGTRLTVT.